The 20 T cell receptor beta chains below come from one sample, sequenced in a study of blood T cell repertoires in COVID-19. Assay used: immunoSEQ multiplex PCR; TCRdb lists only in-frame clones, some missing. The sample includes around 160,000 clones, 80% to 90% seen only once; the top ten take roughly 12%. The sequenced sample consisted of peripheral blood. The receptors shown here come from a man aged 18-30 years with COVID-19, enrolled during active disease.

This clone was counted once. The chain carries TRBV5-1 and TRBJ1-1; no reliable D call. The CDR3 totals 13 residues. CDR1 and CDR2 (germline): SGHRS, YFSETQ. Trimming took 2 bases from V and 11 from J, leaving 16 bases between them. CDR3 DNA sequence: TGCGCCAGCAGCTTATATGATTCCCTTGAGGCTTTCTTT. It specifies CASSLYDSLEAFF.

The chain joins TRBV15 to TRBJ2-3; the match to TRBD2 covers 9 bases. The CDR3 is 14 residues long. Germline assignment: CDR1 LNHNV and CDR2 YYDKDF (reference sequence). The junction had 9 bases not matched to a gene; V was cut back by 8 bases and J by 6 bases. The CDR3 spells CATAWTREGDTQYF. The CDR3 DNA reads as TGTGCCACCGCATGGACGCGGGAGGGGGATACGCAGTATTTT.

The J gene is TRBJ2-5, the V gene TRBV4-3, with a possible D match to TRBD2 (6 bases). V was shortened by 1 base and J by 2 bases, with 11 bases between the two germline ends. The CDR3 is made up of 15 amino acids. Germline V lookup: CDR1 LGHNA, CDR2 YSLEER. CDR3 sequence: CASSQVGLAQETQYF. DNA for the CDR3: TGCGCCAGCAGCCAAGTGGGGCTAGCGCAAGAGACCCAGTACTTC.

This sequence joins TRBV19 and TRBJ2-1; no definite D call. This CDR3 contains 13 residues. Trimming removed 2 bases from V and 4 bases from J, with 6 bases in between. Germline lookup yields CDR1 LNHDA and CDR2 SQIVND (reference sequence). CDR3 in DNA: TGTGCCAGTAGTATACCCGGGTACAATGAGCAGTTCTTC. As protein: CASSIPGYNEQFF.

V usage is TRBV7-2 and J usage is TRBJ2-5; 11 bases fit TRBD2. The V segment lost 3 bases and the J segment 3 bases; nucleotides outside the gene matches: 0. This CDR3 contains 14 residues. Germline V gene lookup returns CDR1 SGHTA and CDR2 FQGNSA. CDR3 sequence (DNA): TGTGCCAGCAGCTTGGGACTAGCGGAAGAGACCCAGTACTTC. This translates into CASSLGLAEETQYF.

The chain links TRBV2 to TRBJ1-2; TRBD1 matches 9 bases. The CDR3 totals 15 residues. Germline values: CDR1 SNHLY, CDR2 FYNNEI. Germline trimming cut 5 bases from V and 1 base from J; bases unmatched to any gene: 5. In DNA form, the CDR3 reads TGTGCCAGCAGTCCCGGACAGGGGAATAACTATGGCTACACCTTC. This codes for CASSPGQGNNYGYTF.

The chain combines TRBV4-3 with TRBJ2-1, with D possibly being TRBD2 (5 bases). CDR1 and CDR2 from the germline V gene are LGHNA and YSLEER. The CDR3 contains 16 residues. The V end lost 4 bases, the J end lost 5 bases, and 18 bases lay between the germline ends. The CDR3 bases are TGCGCCAGCAGCCGTAGATCCAATCAGGAGGACAATGAGCAGTTCTTC. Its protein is CASSRRSNQEDNEQFF.

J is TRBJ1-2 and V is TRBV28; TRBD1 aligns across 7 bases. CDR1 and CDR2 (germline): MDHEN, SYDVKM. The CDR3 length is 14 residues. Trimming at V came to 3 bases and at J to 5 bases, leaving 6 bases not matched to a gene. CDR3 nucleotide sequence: TGTGCCAGCAGTTTGTCCGGGACAGCGTATGGCTACACCTTC. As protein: CASSLSGTAYGYTF.

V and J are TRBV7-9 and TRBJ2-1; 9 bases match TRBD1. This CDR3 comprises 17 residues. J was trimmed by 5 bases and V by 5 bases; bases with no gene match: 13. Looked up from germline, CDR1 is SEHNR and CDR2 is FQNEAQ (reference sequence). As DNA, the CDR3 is TGTGCCAGCAGCACCATAACCGGGACAGGGATCCACAATGAGCAGTTCTTC. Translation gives CASSTITGTGIHNEQFF. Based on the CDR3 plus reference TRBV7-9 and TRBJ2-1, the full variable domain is DTGVSQNPRHKITKRGQNVTFRCDPISEHNRLYWYRQTLGQGPEFLTYFQNEAQLEKSRLLSDRFSAERPKGSFSTLEIQRTEQGDSAMYLCASSTITGTGIHNEQFFGPGTRLTVL.

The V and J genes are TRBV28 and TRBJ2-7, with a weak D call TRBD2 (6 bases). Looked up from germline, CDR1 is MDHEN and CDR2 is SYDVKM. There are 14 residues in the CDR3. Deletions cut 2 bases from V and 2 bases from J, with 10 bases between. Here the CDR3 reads CASSLGRGPYEQYF. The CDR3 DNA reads TGTGCCAGCAGTTTAGGGCGGGGCCCCTACGAGCAGTACTTC.

CDR3 amino acids: CASSYPGQSYEQYF. DNA of the CDR3: TGTGCCAGCAGCTATCCGGGACAGTCCTACGAGCAGTACTTC. This sequence joins TRBV7-9 and TRBJ2-7; 7 bases align to TRBD1. The CDR3 runs to 14 residues. Germline CDR1 is SEHNR and CDR2 is FQNEAQ (reference sequence). With 4 bases clipped from V and 1 base from J, the junction kept 4 bases outside the gene matches.

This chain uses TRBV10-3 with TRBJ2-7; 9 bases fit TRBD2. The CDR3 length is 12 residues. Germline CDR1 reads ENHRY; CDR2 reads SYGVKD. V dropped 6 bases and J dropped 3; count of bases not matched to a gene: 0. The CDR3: CAIRTSGYEQYF. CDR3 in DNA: TGTGCCATCAGGACTAGCGGCTACGAGCAGTACTTC.

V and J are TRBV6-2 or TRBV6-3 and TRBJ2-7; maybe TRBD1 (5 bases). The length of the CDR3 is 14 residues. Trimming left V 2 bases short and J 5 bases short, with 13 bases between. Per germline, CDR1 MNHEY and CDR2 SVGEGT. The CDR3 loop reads CASSYQTVRHEQYF. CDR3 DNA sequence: TGTGCCAGCAGTTACCAGACAGTAAGGCACGAGCAGTACTTC.

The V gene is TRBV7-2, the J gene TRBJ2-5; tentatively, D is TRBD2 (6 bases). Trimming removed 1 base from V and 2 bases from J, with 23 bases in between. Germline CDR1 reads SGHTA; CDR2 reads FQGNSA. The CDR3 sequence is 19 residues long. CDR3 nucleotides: TGTGCCAGCAGCTTAGGAGTGGGGCCGGACGCGGGGATTCAAGAGACCCAGTACTTC. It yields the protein CASSLGVGPDAGIQETQYF.

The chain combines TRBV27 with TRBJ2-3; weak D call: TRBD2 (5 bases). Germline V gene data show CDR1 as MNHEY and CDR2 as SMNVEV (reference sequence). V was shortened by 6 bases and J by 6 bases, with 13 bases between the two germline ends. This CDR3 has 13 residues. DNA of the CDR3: TGTGCCAGCAGGAGGGCCTCCCCGGATACGCAGTATTTT. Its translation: CASRRASPDTQYF.

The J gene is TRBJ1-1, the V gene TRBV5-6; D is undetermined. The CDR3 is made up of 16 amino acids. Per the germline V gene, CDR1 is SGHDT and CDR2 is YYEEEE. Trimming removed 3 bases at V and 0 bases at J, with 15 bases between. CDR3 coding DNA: TGTGCCAGCAGCTCCCTCTCGGCAGGTCTGAACACTGAAGCTTTCTTT. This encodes CASSSLSAGLNTEAFF.

The CDR3 DNA sequence: TGTGCCAGCAGTTTAGTATTGGCAGGGAATGGCTACACCTTC. This sequence encodes CASSLVLAGNGYTF. This chain connects TRBV28 to TRBJ1-2, with D possibly TRBD1 on 5 matching bases. Per germline, CDR1 MDHEN and CDR2 SYDVKM. V was trimmed by 2 bases and J by 6 bases, leaving 13 bases between them. CDR3 size: 14 residues.

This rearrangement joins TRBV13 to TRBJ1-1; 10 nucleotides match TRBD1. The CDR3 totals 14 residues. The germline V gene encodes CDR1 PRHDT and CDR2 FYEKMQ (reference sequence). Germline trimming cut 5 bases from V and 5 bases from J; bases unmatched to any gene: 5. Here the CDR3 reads CASSLGTGETEAFF. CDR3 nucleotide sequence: TGTGCCAGCAGCCTCGGGACAGGGGAAACTGAAGCTTTCTTT. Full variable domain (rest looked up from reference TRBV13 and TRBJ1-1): AAGVIQSPRHLIKEKRETATLKCYPIPRHDTVYWYQQGPGQDPQFLISFYEKMQSDKGSIPDRFSAQQFSDYHSELNMSSLELGDSALYFCASSLGTGETEAFFGQGTRLTVV.

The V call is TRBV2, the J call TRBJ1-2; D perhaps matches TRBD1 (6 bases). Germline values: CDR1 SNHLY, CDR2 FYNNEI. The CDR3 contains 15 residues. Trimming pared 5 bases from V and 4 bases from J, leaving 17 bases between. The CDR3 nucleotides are TGTGCCAGCAGTACCTCCCCGGACAGCAGCTATGGCTACACCTTC. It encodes CASSTSPDSSYGYTF.

In nucleotides, the CDR3 is TGTGCCAGCAGTTTATCGATGCGGGGTGGCTACACCTTC. Protein product: CASSLSMRGGYTF. The V and J genes are TRBV27 and TRBJ1-2, with D unclear. The CDR3 length is 13 residues. Germline V gene data show CDR1 as MNHEY and CDR2 as SMNVEV (reference sequence). V was cut by 0 bases and J by 7 bases, with 9 bases left in between.